The present TCR beta chain was sequenced within a study of response to subunit inactivated influenza vaccine. Study findings and constraints: Each seasonal flu vaccination may recruit only limited new T cells, authors suggested.

TCRdb re-derived calls from the RT-PCR reads in MiXCR, one entry per CDR3 protein. This sample carries roughly 190,000 distinct CDR3 sequences, 13% to 15% of them seen once, and the ten largest clones take about 26%. The table lists this clonotype with many counts. Its antigen is as yet unknown. V dropped 0 bases and J dropped 8 bases, with 14 bases sitting between them. In germline, CDR1 is MGHRA, CDR2 YSYEKL. CDR3 size: 15 residues. This clonotype originated in a man between 50 and 59 years old who received an inactivated influenza vaccine. This rearrangement joins TRBV4-1 to TRBJ2-1; D is unclear. Sample: CD8+ T cells sorted from PBMCs, taken 5 days after vaccination. For the CDR3, the DNA is TGCGCCAGCAGCCAAGAGTTCAACACAGTCGATGAGCAGTTCTTC. Translated: CASSQEFNTVDEQFF.